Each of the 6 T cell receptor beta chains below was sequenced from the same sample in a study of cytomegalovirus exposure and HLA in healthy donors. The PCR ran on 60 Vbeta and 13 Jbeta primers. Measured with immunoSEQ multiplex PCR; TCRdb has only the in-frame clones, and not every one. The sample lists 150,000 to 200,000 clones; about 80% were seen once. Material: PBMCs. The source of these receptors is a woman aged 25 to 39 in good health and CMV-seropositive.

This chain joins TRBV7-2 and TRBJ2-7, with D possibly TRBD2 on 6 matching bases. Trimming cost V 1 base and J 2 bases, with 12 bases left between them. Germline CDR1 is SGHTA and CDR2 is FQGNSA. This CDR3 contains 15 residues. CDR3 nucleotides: TGTGCCAGCAGCTTAGGCCAGGGACTCCCCTACGAGCAGTACTTC. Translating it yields CASSLGQGLPYEQYF.

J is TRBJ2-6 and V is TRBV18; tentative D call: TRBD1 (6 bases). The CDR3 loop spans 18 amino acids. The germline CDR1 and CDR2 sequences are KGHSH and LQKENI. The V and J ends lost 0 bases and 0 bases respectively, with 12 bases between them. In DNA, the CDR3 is TGTGCCAGCTCACCACCGACAGGTTATCCCTCTGGGGCCAACGTCCTGACTTTC. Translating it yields CASSPPTGYPSGANVLTF.

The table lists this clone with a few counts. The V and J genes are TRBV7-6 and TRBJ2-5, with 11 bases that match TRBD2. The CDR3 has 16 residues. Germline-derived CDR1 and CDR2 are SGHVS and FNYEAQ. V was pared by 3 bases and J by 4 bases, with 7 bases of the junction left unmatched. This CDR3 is CASSFLLAGDRETQYF. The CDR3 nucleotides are TGTGCCAGCAGCTTCCTACTAGCGGGAGATCGAGAGACCCAGTACTTC.

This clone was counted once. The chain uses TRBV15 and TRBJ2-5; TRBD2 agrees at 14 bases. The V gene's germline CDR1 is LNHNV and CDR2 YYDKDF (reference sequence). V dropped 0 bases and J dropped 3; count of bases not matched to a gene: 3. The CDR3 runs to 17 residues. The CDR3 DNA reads TGTGCCACCAGCAGAGATGGACTAGCGGGGGGCGAAGAGACCCAGTACTTC. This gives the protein CATSRDGLAGGEETQYF.

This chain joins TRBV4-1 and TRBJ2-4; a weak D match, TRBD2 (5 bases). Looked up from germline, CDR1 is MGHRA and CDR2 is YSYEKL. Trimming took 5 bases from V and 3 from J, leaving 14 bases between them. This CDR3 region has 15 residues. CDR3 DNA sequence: TGCGCCAGCAGCGCTAGAGGGTTGGGCAAAAACATTCAGTACTTC. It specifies CASSARGLGKNIQYF.

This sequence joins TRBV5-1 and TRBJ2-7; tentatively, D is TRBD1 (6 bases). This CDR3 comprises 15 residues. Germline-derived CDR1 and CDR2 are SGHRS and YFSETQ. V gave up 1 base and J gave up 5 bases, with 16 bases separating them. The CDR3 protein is CASSLWGQGGNEQYF. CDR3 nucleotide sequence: TGCGCCAGCAGCTTGTGGGGGCAGGGTGGAAACGAGCAGTACTTC.